Given below is one T cell receptor beta chain in context. Its matching antigen is unknown. The V end lost 1 base, the J end lost 6 bases, and 6 bases lay between the germline ends. This CDR3 has 13 amino acids. The germline CDR1 and CDR2 sequences are SGHAT and FQNNGV. This entry belongs to a study of cytomegalovirus exposure and HLA in healthy donors. In the study overall: A subsequent analysis stated that the 120 or so validation repertoires were run on the same platform as the roughly 700 first-cohort repertoires. Findings and caveats of the study: Some public TCRs appeared in many individuals, while most sequences were rare. Published work reported that the classifier diagnosed cytomegalovirus status with high specificity and sensitivity.

Measured with immunoSEQ multiplex PCR; TCRdb has only the in-frame clones, and not every one. This table holds tens of thousands of clones, 90% found once. The specimen sequenced was PBMCs. The chain uses TRBV11-2 and TRBJ1-4, with no clear D. The sequence came from a man aged 18 to 30 in good health and CMV-seronegative. This CDR3 is CASSLGADEKLFF. DNA for the CDR3: TGTGCCAGCAGCTTAGGCGCGGATGAAAAACTGTTTTTT.